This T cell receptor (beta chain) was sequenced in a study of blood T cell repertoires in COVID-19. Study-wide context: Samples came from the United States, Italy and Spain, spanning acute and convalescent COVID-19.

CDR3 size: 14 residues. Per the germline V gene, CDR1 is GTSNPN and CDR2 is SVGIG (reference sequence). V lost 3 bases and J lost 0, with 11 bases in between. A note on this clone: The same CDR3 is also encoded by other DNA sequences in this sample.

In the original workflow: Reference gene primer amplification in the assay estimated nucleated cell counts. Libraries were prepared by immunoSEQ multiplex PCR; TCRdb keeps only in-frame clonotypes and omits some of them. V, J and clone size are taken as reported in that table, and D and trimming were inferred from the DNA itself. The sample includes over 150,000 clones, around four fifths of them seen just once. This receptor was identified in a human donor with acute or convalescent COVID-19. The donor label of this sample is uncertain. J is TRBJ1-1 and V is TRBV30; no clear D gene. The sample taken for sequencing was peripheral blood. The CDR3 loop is CAWRLGRLNTEAFF. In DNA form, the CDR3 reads TGTGCCTGGAGACTAGGACGGTTGAACACTGAAGCTTTCTTT.